This TCR beta chain was observed in a study of regulatory T cells in long-lasting Graves disease. Broader study findings: Persistent disease showed a preference for TRBV28, TRBJ1-2 and TRBJ2-5.

The TCR beta library used iRepertoire HTBI primers with Arm-PCR amplification of CDR3. One entry per CDR3 protein results from TCRdb running MiXCR on the multiplex PCR reads. The sample carries about 460,000 distinct CDR3 sequences, around 15% recorded once. Time point specified: newly diagnosed GD, antithyroid drugs for less than 3 months. The TCR library used RNA extracted from PBMCs. Comments on this clonotype: Antigen: not known.

This CDR3 contains 14 residues. The germline V gene encodes CDR1 MNHEY and CDR2 SVGEGT. V lost 4 bases to trimming and J lost 7 bases, with 16 bases between them. A further study also used this sample, focusing on T cells in Graves' hyperthyroidism and ophthalmopathy.

J is TRBJ1-2 and V is TRBV6-2 or TRBV6-3; D is uncertain. Here the sequenced sample was peripheral blood mononuclear cells (PBMCs), taken at new diagnosis, from a patient treated with antithyroid drugs. The receptor comes from a woman in her fifties or sixties with Graves disease. CDR3 amino acids: CASSLAPRAGGYTF. CDR3 bases: TGTGCCAGCAGTTTGGCTCCGCGGGCGGGTGGCTACACCTTC.